The 25 T cell receptor beta chains below were found in one sample sequenced in a study of T cells in localized non-small cell lung cancer. Data came from immunoSEQ multiplex PCR; TCRdb stores just in-frame clones and leaves some out. The sample lists about 29,000 clones, roughly 86% occurring once. The material sequenced was peripheral blood, taken before any cancer treatment. These receptors were taken from a male donor at least 60 years old with stage I lung adenocarcinoma.

J is TRBJ1-1 and V is TRBV30, with 7 nucleotides matching TRBD1. Unmatched junction bases numbered 4, after V lost 2 bases and J lost 4 bases. This CDR3 is built from 13 residues. Germline-derived CDR1 and CDR2 are GTSNPN and SVGIG (reference sequence). The CDR3 reads CAWSPDRRTEAFF. CDR3 nucleotide sequence: TGTGCCTGGAGTCCGGACAGGCGCACTGAAGCTTTCTTT.

The chain recombines TRBV9 with TRBJ1-6; perhaps TRBD1 as D (5 bases). This CDR3 is 17 amino acids long. The germline V gene encodes CDR1 SGDLS and CDR2 YYNGEE. V lost 2 bases and J lost 2, with 14 bases in between. The CDR3 coding sequence is TGTGCCAGCAGCGTGGGGGGGATTGGCCCCTATAATTCACCCCTCCACTTT. It translates to CASSVGGIGPYNSPLHF. Together with reference TRBV9 and TRBJ1-6, the CDR3 gives the full variable domain: DSGVTQTPKHLITATGQRVTLRCSPRSGDLSVYWYQQSLDQGLQFLIQYYNGEERAKGNILERFSAQQFPDLHSELNLSSLELGDSALYFCASSVGGIGPYNSPLHFGNGTRLTVT.

This clone appeared once. This chain links TRBV2 with TRBJ2-3; possible D gene TRBD2, 6 bases. CDR1 SNHLY and CDR2 FYNNEI come from the germline V gene. This CDR3 contains 15 residues. V shed 1 base and J shed 7 bases, with 15 bases lying between them. CDR3 in amino acids: CASSEGFIGGNTQYF. CDR3 bases: TGTGCCAGCAGTGAAGGGTTCATTGGAGGGAATACGCAGTATTTT.

V and J are TRBV6-5 and TRBJ1-2, with a possible D match to TRBD1 (5 bases). V gave up 6 bases and J gave up 7 bases, with 15 bases separating them. Per the germline V gene, CDR1 is MNHEY and CDR2 is SVGAGI. This CDR3 has 13 residues. The CDR3 loop reads CASRGTIGGGYTF. DNA for the CDR3: TGTGCCAGCAGGGGGACGATCGGGGGTGGCTACACCTTC.

The gene calls are TRBV10-2 and TRBJ2-6; no firm D call. The ends were cut back, 7 bases at V and 2 bases at J, with 6 bases in the middle. Germline CDR1 is WSHSY and CDR2 is SAAADI. The CDR3 is made up of 13 amino acids. The CDR3 protein is CASIVPGANVLTF. For the CDR3, the DNA is TGCGCCAGCATCGTTCCTGGGGCCAACGTCCTGACTTTC.

V is TRBV5-6 and J is TRBJ1-2; D remains ambiguous. The germline V gene has CDR1 SGHDT and CDR2 YYEEEE. V lost 0 bases, J lost 7 bases, and 10 bases lay in between. This CDR3 has 13 residues. The CDR3 DNA sequence: TGTGCCAGCAGCTTGGCCCTACGGTCTGGCTACACCTTC. This translates into CASSLALRSGYTF.

This sequence joins TRBV28 and TRBJ2-1; D remains unclear. V was trimmed by 9 bases and J by 0 bases, leaving 6 bases between them. The CDR3 consists of 12 residues. Germline assignment: CDR1 MDHEN and CDR2 SYDVKM. The CDR3 reads CASRSSYNEQFF. The CDR3 nucleotides read TGTGCCAGTCGGAGCTCCTACAATGAGCAGTTCTTC.

V is TRBV30 and J is TRBJ1-2, with a possible D match to TRBD1 (5 bases). Trimming stripped 0 bases from V and 4 bases from J, with 9 bases between. The CDR3 has 13 amino acids. Germline lookup yields CDR1 GTSNPN and CDR2 SVGIG (reference sequence). CDR3 in amino acids: CAWSVHRSYGYTF. The DNA for the CDR3 is TGTGCCTGGAGTGTCCACAGGAGCTATGGCTACACCTTC.

DNA of the CDR3: TGTGCCAGCAGCGCCTACTCTGGGGCCAACGTCCTGACTTTC. Translating gives CASSAYSGANVLTF. J is TRBJ2-6 and V is TRBV7-3; no firm D call. Germline CDR1 is SGHTA and CDR2 is FQGTGA. V was cut by 5 bases and J by 0 bases, with 5 bases left in between. This CDR3 has 14 residues.

The V and J genes are TRBV29-1 and TRBJ1-1, with a weak D call TRBD1 (6 bases). V shed 4 bases and J shed 1 base, with 13 bases lying between them. This CDR3 comprises 14 residues. The V gene's germline CDR1 is SQVTM and CDR2 ANQGSEA. CDR3 loop: CSVARVGGNTEAFF. Here the CDR3 DNA reads TGCAGCGTTGCCCGGGTAGGGGGGAACACTGAAGCTTTCTTT.

This sequence joins TRBV5-1 and TRBJ2-5, with D uncertain. V was pared by 4 bases and J by 0 bases, with 4 bases between. Germline values: CDR1 SGHRS, CDR2 YFSETQ. The CDR3 consists of 12 residues. The chain's CDR3 is CASSPYQETQYF. As DNA, the CDR3 is TGCGCCAGCAGCCCGTACCAAGAGACCCAGTACTTC.

This clone appeared once. The same CDR3 can be traced to other DNA sequences in this sample. This chain uses TRBV7-6 with TRBJ1-4; TRBD1 matches 8 bases. Germline lookup yields CDR1 SGHVS and CDR2 FNYEAQ. There are 14 residues in the CDR3. V lost 5 bases, J lost 8 bases, and 7 bases stayed unmatched. DNA for the CDR3: TGTGCCAGCAGCCCCGGACAGGGAGGAGAAAAACTGTTTTTT. Its protein is CASSPGQGGEKLFF. Looking up the rest from reference TRBV7-6 and TRBJ1-4 gives the full variable domain: GAGVSQSPRYKVTKRGQDVALRCDPISGHVSLYWYRQALGQGPEFLTYFNYEAQQDKSGLPNDRFSAERPEGSISTLTIQRTEQRDSAMYRCASSPGQGGEKLFFGSGTQLSVL.

V is TRBV6-1 and J is TRBJ1-5; TRBD1 agrees at 10 bases. Germline lookup yields CDR1 MNHNS and CDR2 SASEGT. Germline trimming cut 7 bases from V and 9 bases from J; bases unmatched to any gene: 9. The length of the CDR3 is 14 residues. The chain's CDR3 is CASNPGQGTLPQHF. CDR3 in DNA: TGTGCCAGCAATCCGGGACAGGGGACCCTGCCCCAGCATTTT.

The chain is built from TRBV7-2 and TRBJ1-1, with D tentatively TRBD1 (5 bases). Germline lookup yields CDR1 SGHTA and CDR2 FQGNSA. V was cut by 1 base and J by 10 bases, with 13 bases left in between. The CDR3 extends over 13 amino acids. This CDR3 reads CASSLGGSGGAFF. The CDR3 bases are TGTGCCAGCAGCTTAGGGGGGAGCGGGGGAGCTTTCTTT.

This clone was seen only once. This chain connects TRBV5-6 to TRBJ2-3; the match to TRBD2 covers 7 bases. CDR3 size: 19 residues. After removal of 1 base from V and 2 bases from J, the junction contained 16 bases not matched to a gene. The germline CDR1 and CDR2 sequences are SGHDT and YYEEEE. In DNA form, the CDR3 reads TGTGCCAGCAGCTTGCTTAAGTTGGTGGCCAGCGGGGTCACAGATACGCAGTATTTT. Encoded protein: CASSLLKLVASGVTDTQYF. Combining the CDR3 with reference TRBV5-6 and TRBJ2-3 gives the whole variable domain DAGVTQSPTHLIKTRGQQVTLRCSPKSGHDTVSWYQQALGQGPQFIFQYYEEEERQRGNFPDRFSGHQFPNYSSELNVNALLLGDSALYLCASSLLKLVASGVTDTQYFGPGTRLTVL.

This clone appeared a single time. The chain links TRBV28 to TRBJ1-5; possibly TRBD1 for D (6 bases). The CDR3 length is 15 residues. Germline V CDR1 and CDR2: MDHEN, SYDVKM. V gave up 6 bases and J gave up 6 bases, with 18 bases separating them. CDR3 DNA sequence: TGTGCCAGCAGACCCATGGGGGGCGAGGGTCAGCCCCAGCATTTT. Protein sequence: CASRPMGGEGQPQHF.

In this sample, this clone turned up a few times. The chain couples TRBV27 to TRBJ1-2; possibly TRBD1 for D (6 bases). This CDR3 region has 20 residues. V was pared by 11 bases and J by 1 base, with 35 bases between. CDR1 and CDR2 (germline): MNHEY, SMNVEV (reference sequence). CDR3 sequence (DNA): TGTGCCGGGGGCCAGCAGTTTGAAGAGAACGGGAGGGGAATTAACTATGGCTACACCTTC. It specifies CAGGQQFEENGRGINYGYTF.

The J gene is TRBJ2-2, the V gene TRBV7-2; no reliable D call. Trimming removed 2 bases from V and 12 bases from J, with 16 bases in between. CDR3 length: 14 amino acids. Germline V gene sequence: CDR1 SGHTA, CDR2 FQGNSA. The CDR3 DNA sequence: TGTGCCAGCAGCTTACCCCTCAGCCCAAAACAGCTGTTTTTT. It is translated as CASSLPLSPKQLFF.

The rearrangement joins TRBV20-1 to TRBJ2-7; no clear D gene. This CDR3 spans 11 amino acids. From germline, CDR1 is DFQATT and CDR2 SNEGSKA (reference sequence). The V and J ends lost 3 bases and 4 bases respectively, with 7 bases between them. This CDR3 is CSASSGYEQYF. DNA of the CDR3: TGCAGTGCTAGTTCGGGTTACGAGCAGTACTTC.

The chain has TRBV14 and TRBJ1-2, with D unclear. The CDR3 is 15 residues long. Germline V gives CDR1 SGHDN, CDR2 FVKESK. V lost 0 bases and J 2 bases, leaving 10 bases between the germline ends. CDR3 sequence (DNA): TGTGCCAGCAGCCAAGATTACGGCCGGAACTATGGCTACACCTTC. Translated, it gives CASSQDYGRNYGYTF.

The V and J genes are TRBV28 and TRBJ2-7; D possibly corresponds to TRBD2 (6 bases). V lost 9 bases and J lost 6, with 15 bases in between. The CDR3 length is 12 residues. Germline assignment: CDR1 MDHEN and CDR2 SYDVKM. DNA for the CDR3: TGTGCCAGTCAGGGAGGTTATTCCGAGCAGTACTTC. Encoded protein: CASQGGYSEQYF.

V is TRBV7-6 and J is TRBJ1-4; D not resolved. Germline lookup yields CDR1 SGHVS and CDR2 FNYEAQ. The CDR3 consists of 13 residues. Between the trimmed V and J ends, which lost 5 bases and 8 bases, there was a span of 12 bases. DNA of the CDR3: TGTGCCAGCAGCCCTACATTCGGGGAAAAACTGTTTTTT. Translated: CASSPTFGEKLFF.

This chain links TRBV28 with TRBJ1-2; a possible D gene is TRBD1 (5 bases). V gave up 2 bases and J gave up 6 bases, with 19 bases separating them. CDR1 is MDHEN and CDR2 is SYDVKM in the germline V gene. This CDR3 has 16 amino acids. The CDR3 region has the DNA TGTGCCAGCAGTTTAATGGGTACCGGGACTACGGATGGCTACACCTTC. Translation gives CASSLMGTGTTDGYTF.

Remarks on this clone: A read error may account for a junction end that differs from germline. CDR3 residues: CASSIAGGASSYNEQFF. Written as DNA, the CDR3 is TGTGCCAGCAGCATAGCGGGGGGGGCGAGCTCCTACAATGAGCAGTTCTTC. The gene calls are TRBV7-8 and TRBJ2-1; 11 bases agree with TRBD2. The CDR3 is 17 amino acids. Germline V gives CDR1 SGHVS, CDR2 FQNEAQ.

This clone is a singleton in its sample. Different DNA sequences within this sample yield the same CDR3. This chain links TRBV5-1 with TRBJ2-5, with D possibly being TRBD1 or TRBD2 (7 bases each). Trimming stripped 2 bases from V and 4 bases from J, with 12 bases between. Looked up from germline, CDR1 is SGHRS and CDR2 is YFSETQ. This CDR3 contains 14 residues. CDR3 region: CASSFTGEGETQYF. Here the CDR3 DNA reads TGCGCCAGCAGCTTTACAGGGGAGGGAGAGACCCAGTACTTC.